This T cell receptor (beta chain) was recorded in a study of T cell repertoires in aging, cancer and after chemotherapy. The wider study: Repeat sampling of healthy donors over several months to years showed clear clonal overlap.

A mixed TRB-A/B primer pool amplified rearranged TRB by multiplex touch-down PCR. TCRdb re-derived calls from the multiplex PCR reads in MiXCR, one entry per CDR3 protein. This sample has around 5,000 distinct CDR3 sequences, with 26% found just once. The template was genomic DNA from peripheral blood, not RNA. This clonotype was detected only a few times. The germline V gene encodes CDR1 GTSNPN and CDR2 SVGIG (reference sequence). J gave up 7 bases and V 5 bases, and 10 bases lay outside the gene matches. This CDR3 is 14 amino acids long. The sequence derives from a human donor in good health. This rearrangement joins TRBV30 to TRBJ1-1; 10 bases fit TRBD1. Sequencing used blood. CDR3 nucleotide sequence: TGTGCCTGGGACAGGGGGCATGGATCTGTTGAAGCTTTCTTT. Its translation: CAWDRGHGSVEAFF. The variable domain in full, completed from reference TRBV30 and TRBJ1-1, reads SQTIHQWPATLVQPVGSPLSLECTVEGTSNPNLYWYRQAAGRGLQLLFYSVGIGQISSEVPQNLSASRPQDRQFILSSKKLLLSDSGFYLCAWDRGHGSVEAFFGQGTRLTVV.